Shown below are 18 T cell receptor beta chains from a single sample sequenced in a study of T cells in Graves' hyperthyroidism and ophthalmopathy. Amplification targeted TCR beta CDR3 regions from RNA transcripts. Primed by the HTBI set, a first-round RT-PCR was run on the TCR CDR3. Each CDR3 protein gets one entry after TCRdb re-called the multiplex PCR reads with MiXCR. The table records fewer than 900,000 distinct CDR3 sequences, about a sixth of them present only once. Sequencing was carried out using blood. These TCRs come from a man aged 18 to 29 with Graves' hyperthyroidism.

The sample holds many counts of this clonotype. V and J are TRBV20-1 and TRBJ2-2; 8 nucleotides agree with TRBD2. CDR1 DFQATT and CDR2 SNEGSKA come from the germline V gene (reference sequence). The V and J ends lost 3 bases and 9 bases, in that order; junction bases with no gene match: 6. The CDR3 covers 13 residues. The CDR3 protein is CSARTSDGWELFF. In nucleotides, the CDR3 is TGCAGTGCTAGGACTAGCGATGGTTGGGAGCTGTTTTTT.

Comment on this clonotype: At one of its ends the junction is not consistent with the germline gene, which may arise from a read error. The rearrangement links TRBV28 to TRBJ2-3; a weak D match, TRBD2 (6 bases). CDR1 MDHEN and CDR2 SYDVKM come from the germline V gene. The CDR3 totals 15 residues. CDR3 coding DNA: TGTGCCAGCAGTTTAACGTCCGGGAGCACAAATACGCAGTATTTT. Its protein is CASSLTSGSTNTQYF.

This clonotype was seen more than once but under ten times. V gene TRBV20-1 combines with J gene TRBJ2-7; 12 nucleotides agree with TRBD1. This CDR3 region has 12 residues. With 5 bases clipped from V and 6 bases from J, the junction kept 2 bases outside the gene matches. Germline loops: CDR1 DFQATT, CDR2 SNEGSKA (reference sequence). The CDR3 sequence: CSARDRGLEQYF. The CDR3 nucleotides read TGCAGTGCTCGGGACAGGGGGCTCGAGCAGTACTTC.

This clonotype was counted a few times. The J gene is TRBJ2-5, the V gene TRBV29-1; D gene unclear. CDR1 is SQVTM and CDR2 is ANQGSEA in the germline V gene. V was clipped by 6 bases and J by 5 bases, with 13 bases between them. The length of the CDR3 is 12 residues. CDR3 loop: CSVKVARETQYF. CDR3 DNA: TGCAGCGTAAAGGTTGCAAGGGAGACCCAGTACTTC.

As regards this clonotype: This sequence may be a read error, since a much larger clone differs from it by one base. This chain links TRBV12-3 or TRBV12-4 with TRBJ2-7; D remains unclear. The closer fit of TRBJ2-1 to the DNA end suggests the J call may be wrong. There are 12 residues in the CDR3. Here the CDR3 reads CASIPWIYEQFF. The DNA for the CDR3 is TGTGCCAGCATACCTTGGATCTACGAGCAGTTCTTC.

This clonotype was counted between two and nine times. A much larger clone lies one base from this, so it may be a read error. The chain joins TRBV28 to TRBJ2-5; unclear D gene. This CDR3 is 11 amino acids long. Germline assignment: CDR1 MDHEN and CDR2 SYDVKM. Here the CDR3 reads CASSSMEIQYF. The DNA for the CDR3 is TGTGCCAGCAGTTCGATGGAGATCCAGTACTTC.

The chain uses TRBV19 and TRBJ1-2; a possible D gene is TRBD1 (6 bases). Trimming removed 4 bases at V and 4 bases at J, with 13 bases between. Germline V gene sequence: CDR1 LNHDA, CDR2 SQIVND (reference sequence). CDR3 length equals 14 residues. The CDR3 reads CASSTRQVLYGYTF. The DNA of the CDR3 is TGTGCCAGTAGTACCCGACAGGTCCTCTATGGCTACACCTTC.

This rearrangement joins TRBV29-1 to TRBJ1-2; D gene ambiguous. CDR1 is SQVTM, CDR2 ANQGSEA, per germline. The CDR3 extends over 13 amino acids. Trimming shortened V by 0 bases and J by 8 bases, and 13 bases separated the two germline ends. In nucleotides, the CDR3 is TGCAGCGTTGAAGATCTTAAGCCCCTAGGCTACACCTTC. Its translation: CSVEDLKPLGYTF.

The genes are TRBV19 and TRBJ2-2; the D gene is possibly TRBD2 (6 bases). Trimming cost V 6 bases and J 0 bases, with 14 bases left between them. Germline V lookup: CDR1 LNHDA, CDR2 SQIVND (reference sequence). The CDR3 length is 16 residues. CDR3 bases: TGTGCCAGTAGGCGAGGCGGAGGGACGAACACCGGGGAGCTGTTTTTT. Translation gives CASRRGGGTNTGELFF.

V gene TRBV15 combines with J gene TRBJ2-1, with TRBD2 matching over 10 bases. Germline trimming cut 5 bases from V and 3 bases from J; bases unmatched to any gene: 7. Germline-derived CDR1 and CDR2 are LNHNV and YYDKDF (reference sequence). CDR3 size: 16 residues. CDR3 coding DNA: TGTGCCACCAGCGTTTCTAGGACTAGCGGCTACAATGAGCAGTTCTTC. It encodes CATSVSRTSGYNEQFF.

The CDR3 loop reads CASSEGIATEAFF. Written as DNA, the CDR3 is TGTGCCAGCAGTGAGGGAATTGCCACTGAAGCTTTCTTT. The chain carries TRBV25-1 and TRBJ1-1, with no clear D. The CDR3 loop spans 13 amino acids. Germline V gene lookup returns CDR1 MGHDK and CDR2 SYGVNS. V was shortened by 3 bases and J by 4 bases, with 9 bases between the two germline ends.

This clonotype was picked up a small number of times. The genes are TRBV11-3 and TRBJ2-7; D not certain. The germline gives CDR1 SGHNT, CDR2 YENEEA. With 8 bases removed from V and 2 bases from J, the gap between germline ends came to 13 bases. The CDR3 runs 13 residues. The CDR3 nucleotides read TGTGCCAGCGGCCTATCAAGGGCCTACGAGCAGTACTTC. As protein: CASGLSRAYEQYF. The full variable domain, with the rest looked up from reference TRBV11-3 and TRBJ2-7, is EAGVVQSPRYKIIEKKQPVAFWCNPISGHNTLYWYLQNLGQGPELLIRYENEEAVDDSQLPKDRFSAERLKGVDSTLKIQPAELGDSAVYLCASGLSRAYEQYFGPGTRLTVT.

The genes are TRBV20-1 and TRBJ2-4, with no clear D. Germline CDR1 reads DFQATT; CDR2 reads SNEGSKA (reference sequence). This CDR3 region has 13 residues. V dropped 6 bases and J dropped 0 bases, with 9 bases sitting between them. CDR3 protein: CSAEPLAKNIQYF. The CDR3 nucleotides are TGCAGTGCGGAGCCTTTAGCCAAAAACATTCAGTACTTC.

This clonotype was recorded many times. The CDR3 here is CATSGSRRYEQYF. The CDR3, as DNA: TGTGCCACCAGCGGGTCCCGTCGGTACGAGCAGTACTTC. The rearrangement links TRBV28 to TRBJ2-7; D is possibly TRBD2 (6 bases). V lost 10 bases to trimming and J lost 4 bases, with 17 bases between them. Germline V gene data show CDR1 as MDHEN and CDR2 as SYDVKM. The CDR3 is 13 residues long. Looking up the rest from reference TRBV28 and TRBJ2-7 gives the full variable domain: DVKVTQSSRYLVKRTGEKVFLECVQDMDHENMFWYRQDPGLGLRLIYFSYDVKMKEKGDIPEGYSVSREKKERFSLILESASTNQTSMYLCATSGSRRYEQYFGPGTRLTVT.

This clonotype has a handful of counts. V usage is TRBV18 and J usage is TRBJ1-5, with D unresolved. V was shortened by 0 bases and J by 3 bases, with 9 bases between the two germline ends. The CDR3 is 15 residues long. In germline, CDR1 is KGHSH, CDR2 LQKENI. In DNA form, the CDR3 reads TGTGCCAGCTCACCACCGCCCGGATACAATCAGCCCCAGCATTTT. This encodes CASSPPPGYNQPQHF.

The sample holds a few counts of this clonotype. The CDR3 region is CAKTVRGFGPPQHF. The CDR3 nucleotides are TGCGCCAAGACTGTCAGGGGTTTCGGGCCGCCCCAGCATTTT. The gene calls are TRBV5-1 and TRBJ1-5; D perhaps matches TRBD1 (6 bases). Germline lookup yields CDR1 SGHRS and CDR2 YFSETQ. The CDR3 extends over 14 amino acids. Between the trimmed V and J ends, which lost 9 bases and 9 bases, there was a span of 22 bases.

A few counts support this clonotype. The chain employs TRBV24-1 and TRBJ2-5, with TRBD2 as a possible D gene (6 bases). The CDR3 runs to 13 residues. Germline CDR1 and CDR2: KGHDR and SFDVKD. V was cut by 5 bases and J by 4 bases, with 10 bases left in between. CDR3 in amino acids: CATSAEGGETQYF. CDR3 in DNA: TGTGCCACCAGTGCCGAGGGAGGAGAGACCCAGTACTTC.

In its sample, this clonotype was seen a few times. The junction departs from the called germline gene at one end, perhaps through a read error. The chain is built from TRBV11-2 and TRBJ1-2; D call uncertain. CDR1 SGHAT and CDR2 FQNNGV come from the germline V gene. This CDR3 has 14 residues. Here the CDR3 DNA reads TGTGCCAGCAGCTCCCTGACGGCTAACTATGGCTACGCCTTC. Translating it yields CASSSLTANYGYAF.